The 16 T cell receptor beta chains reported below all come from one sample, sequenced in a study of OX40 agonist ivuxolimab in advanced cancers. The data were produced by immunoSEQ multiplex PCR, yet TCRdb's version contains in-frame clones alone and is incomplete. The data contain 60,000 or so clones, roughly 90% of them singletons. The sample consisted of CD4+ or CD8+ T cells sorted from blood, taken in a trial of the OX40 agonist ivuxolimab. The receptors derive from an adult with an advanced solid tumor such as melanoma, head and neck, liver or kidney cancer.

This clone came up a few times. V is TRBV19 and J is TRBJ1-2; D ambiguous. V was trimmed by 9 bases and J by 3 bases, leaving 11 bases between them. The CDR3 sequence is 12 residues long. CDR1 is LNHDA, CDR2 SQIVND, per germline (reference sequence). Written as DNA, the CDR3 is TGTGCCAGCAGGTCGAGGGACTATGGCTACACCTTC. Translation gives CASRSRDYGYTF. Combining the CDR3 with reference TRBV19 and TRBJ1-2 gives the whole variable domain DGGITQSPKYLFRKEGQNVTLSCEQNLNHDAMYWYRQDPGQGLRLIYYSQIVNDFQKGDIAEGYSVSREKKESFPLTVTSAQKNPTAFYLCASRSRDYGYTFGSGTRLTVV.

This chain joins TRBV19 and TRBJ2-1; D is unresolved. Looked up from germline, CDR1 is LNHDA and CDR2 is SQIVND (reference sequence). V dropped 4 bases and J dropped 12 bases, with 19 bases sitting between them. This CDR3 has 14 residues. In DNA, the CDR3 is TGTGCCAGTAGTAGACAAAGTCCTGATTCGCGGCAGTTCTTC. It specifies CASSRQSPDSRQFF.

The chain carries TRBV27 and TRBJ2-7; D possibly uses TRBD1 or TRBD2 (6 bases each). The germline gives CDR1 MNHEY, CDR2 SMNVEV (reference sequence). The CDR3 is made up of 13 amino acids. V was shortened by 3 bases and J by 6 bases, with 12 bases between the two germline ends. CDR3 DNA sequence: TGTGCCAGCAGTTTTCAGAGGGGGGTCGAGCAGTACTTC. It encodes CASSFQRGVEQYF.

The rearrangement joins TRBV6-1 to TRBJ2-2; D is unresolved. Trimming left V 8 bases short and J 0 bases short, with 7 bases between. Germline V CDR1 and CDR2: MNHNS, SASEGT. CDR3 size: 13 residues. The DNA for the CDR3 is TGTGCCAGCGGACGGGCGAACACCGGGGAGCTGTTTTTT. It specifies CASGRANTGELFF.

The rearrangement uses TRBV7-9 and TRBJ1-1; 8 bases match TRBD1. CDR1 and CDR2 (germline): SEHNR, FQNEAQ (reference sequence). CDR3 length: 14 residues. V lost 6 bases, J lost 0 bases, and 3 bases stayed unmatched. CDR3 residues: CASRPGQVNTEAFF. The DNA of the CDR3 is TGTGCCAGCAGACCGGGACAGGTGAACACTGAAGCTTTCTTT. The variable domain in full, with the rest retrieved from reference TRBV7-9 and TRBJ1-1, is DTGVSQNPRHKITKRGQNVTFRCDPISEHNRLYWYRQTLGQGPEFLTYFQNEAQLEKSRLLSDRFSAERPKGSFSTLEIQRTEQGDSAMYLCASRPGQVNTEAFFGQGTRLTVV.

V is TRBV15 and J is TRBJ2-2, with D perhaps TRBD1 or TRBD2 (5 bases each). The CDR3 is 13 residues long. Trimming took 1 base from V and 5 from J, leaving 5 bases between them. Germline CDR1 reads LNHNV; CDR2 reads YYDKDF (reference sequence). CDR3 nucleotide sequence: TGTGCCACCAGCAGAGGGGGGACCGGGGAGCTGTTTTTT. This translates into CATSRGGTGELFF.

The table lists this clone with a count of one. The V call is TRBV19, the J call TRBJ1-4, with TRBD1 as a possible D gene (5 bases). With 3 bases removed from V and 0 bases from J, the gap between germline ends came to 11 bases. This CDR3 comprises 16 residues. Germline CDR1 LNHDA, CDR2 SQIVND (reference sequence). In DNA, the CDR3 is TGTGCCAGTAGTATGGGGGTCGCTGCAACTAATGAAAAACTGTTTTTT. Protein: CASSMGVAATNEKLFF.

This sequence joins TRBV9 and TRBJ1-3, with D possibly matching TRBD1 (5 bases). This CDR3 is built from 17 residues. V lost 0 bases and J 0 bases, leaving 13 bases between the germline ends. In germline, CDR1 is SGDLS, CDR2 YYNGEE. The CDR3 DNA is TGTGCCAGCAGCGTAGATCCCCTCGGGGGCTCTGGAAACACCATATATTTT. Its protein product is CASSVDPLGGSGNTIYF.

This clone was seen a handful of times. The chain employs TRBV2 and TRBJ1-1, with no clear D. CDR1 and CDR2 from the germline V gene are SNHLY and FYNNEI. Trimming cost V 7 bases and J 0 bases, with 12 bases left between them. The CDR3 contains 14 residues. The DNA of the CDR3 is TGTGCCAGCACCCGGAGCGGGCTGAACACTGAAGCTTTCTTT. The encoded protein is CASTRSGLNTEAFF. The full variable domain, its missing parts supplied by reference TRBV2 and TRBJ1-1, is EPEVTQTPSHQVTQMGQEVILRCVPISNHLYFYWYRQILGQKVEFLVSFYNNEISEKSEIFDDQFSVERPDGSNFTLKIRSTKLEDSAMYFCASTRSGLNTEAFFGQGTRLTVV.

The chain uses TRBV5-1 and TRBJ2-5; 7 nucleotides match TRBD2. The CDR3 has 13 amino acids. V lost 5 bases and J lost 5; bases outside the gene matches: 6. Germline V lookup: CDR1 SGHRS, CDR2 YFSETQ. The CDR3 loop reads CASRREGGETQYF. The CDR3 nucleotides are TGCGCCAGCAGACGAGAGGGAGGGGAGACCCAGTACTTC.

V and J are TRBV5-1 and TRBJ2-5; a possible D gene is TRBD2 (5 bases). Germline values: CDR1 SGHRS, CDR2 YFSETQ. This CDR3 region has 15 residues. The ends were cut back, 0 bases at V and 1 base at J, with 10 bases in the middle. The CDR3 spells CASSLVGGFQETQYF. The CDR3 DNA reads TGCGCCAGCAGCTTGGTCGGCGGGTTCCAAGAGACCCAGTACTTC.

The CDR3 spells CASSKVQGNDYGYTF. The CDR3 DNA is TGTGCCAGCAGCAAAGTACAGGGAAATGACTATGGCTACACCTTC. V and J are TRBV21-1 and TRBJ1-2; TRBD1 reflects the table's D call only, with no check against the DNA. TRBV21-1 is a documented pseudogene. The CDR3 spans 15 residues.

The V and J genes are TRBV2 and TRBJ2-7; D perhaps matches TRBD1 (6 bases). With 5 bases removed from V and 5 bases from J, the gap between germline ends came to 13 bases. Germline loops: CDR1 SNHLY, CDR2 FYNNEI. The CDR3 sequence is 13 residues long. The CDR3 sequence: CASSSDSAHEQYF. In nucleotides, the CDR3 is TGTGCCAGCAGTTCGGACAGCGCCCACGAGCAGTACTTC.

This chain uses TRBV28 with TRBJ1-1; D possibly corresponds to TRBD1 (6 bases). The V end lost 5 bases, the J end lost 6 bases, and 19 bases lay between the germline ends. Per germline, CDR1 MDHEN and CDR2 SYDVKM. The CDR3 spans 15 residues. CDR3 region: CASSPSTGAGPEAFF. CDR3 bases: TGTGCCAGCAGTCCATCAACGGGGGCTGGCCCTGAAGCTTTCTTT.

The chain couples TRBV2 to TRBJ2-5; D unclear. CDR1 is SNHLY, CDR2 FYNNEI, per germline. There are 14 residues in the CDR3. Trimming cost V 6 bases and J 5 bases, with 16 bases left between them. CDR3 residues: CASRVRMSGETQYF. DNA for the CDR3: TGTGCCAGCAGAGTTCGAATGAGTGGGGAGACCCAGTACTTC.

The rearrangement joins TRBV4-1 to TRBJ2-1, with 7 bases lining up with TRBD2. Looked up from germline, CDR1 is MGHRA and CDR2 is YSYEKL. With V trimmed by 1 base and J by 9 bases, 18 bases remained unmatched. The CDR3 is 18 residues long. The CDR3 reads CASSQGRSAGLTIREQFF. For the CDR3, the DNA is TGCGCCAGCAGCCAAGGCCGTTCAGCGGGACTAACAATTCGTGAGCAGTTCTTC.